This TCR beta chain was captured by sequencing in a study of identical twins. A universal primer site was incorporated via template switching, and the cDNA contained unique molecular identifiers. TCRdb re-analysed the 5' RACE reads in MiXCR, keeping a single row per CDR3 protein. The sample lists 400,000 to 500,000 distinct CDR3 sequences, around 18% occurring once. CDR3 length: 15 amino acids. Trimming removed 5 bases at V and 0 bases at J, with 8 bases between. Per the germline V gene, CDR1 is SGHVS and CDR2 is FQNEAQ. This clonotype was picked up a small number of times. The sequence was obtained from a man aged 50-60 years in good health. The specimen sequenced was naive T cells sorted from blood. The chain carries TRBV7-8 and TRBJ2-6, with D perhaps matching TRBD2 (5 bases). This chain's CDR3 is CASSPGYSGANVLTF. The CDR3 DNA reads as TGTGCCAGCAGCCCGGGGTACTCTGGGGCCAACGTCCTGACTTTC.